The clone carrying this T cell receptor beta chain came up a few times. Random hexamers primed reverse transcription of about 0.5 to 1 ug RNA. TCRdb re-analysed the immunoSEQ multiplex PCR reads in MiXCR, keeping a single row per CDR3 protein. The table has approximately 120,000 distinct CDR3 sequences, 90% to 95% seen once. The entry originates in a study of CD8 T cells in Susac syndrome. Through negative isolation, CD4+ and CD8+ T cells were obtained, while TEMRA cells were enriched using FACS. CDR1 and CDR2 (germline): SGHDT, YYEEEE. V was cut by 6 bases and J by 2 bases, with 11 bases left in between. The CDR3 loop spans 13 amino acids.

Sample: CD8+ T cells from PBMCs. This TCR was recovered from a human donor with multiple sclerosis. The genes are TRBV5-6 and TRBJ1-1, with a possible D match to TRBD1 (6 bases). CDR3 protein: CASTRGGNTEAFF. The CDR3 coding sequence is TGTGCCAGCACTCGGGGGGGCAACACTGAAGCTTTCTTT.